This T cell receptor (beta chain) was profiled in a study of blood T cell repertoires in COVID-19. Turning to the study itself: Sources were T cells, B-cell-depleted T cells, or PBMCs; the material itself was cDNA or gDNA.

Source study methods: Reference gene primer amplification gave nucleated cell count estimates. Clones were sequenced by immunoSEQ multiplex PCR, and TCRdb holds only the in-frame ones, with some missing. The V and J calls and clone size are taken from that table; D and trimming were inferred from the DNA. The sample records about 230,000 clones, approximately 89% being singletons. The study recruited people aged 18 to 89 years across about two dozen US areas. Germline lookup yields CDR1 SEHNR and CDR2 FQNEAQ (reference sequence). This CDR3 region has 13 residues. V lost 3 bases to trimming and J lost 3 bases, with 9 bases between them.

The receptor comes from a woman aged 25 to 39 with acute COVID-19. The J gene is TRBJ2-7, the V gene TRBV7-9, with D uncertain. Sequencing used PBMCs or T cells enriched from blood (not recorded which). CDR3 in amino acids: CASSFLHNYEQYF. Here the CDR3 DNA reads TGTGCCAGCAGCTTTTTACACAACTACGAGCAGTACTTC. Combining the CDR3 with reference TRBV7-9 and TRBJ2-7 gives the whole variable domain DTGVSQNPRHKITKRGQNVTFRCDPISEHNRLYWYRQTLGQGPEFLTYFQNEAQLEKSRLLSDRFSAERPKGSFSTLEIQRTEQGDSAMYLCASSFLHNYEQYFGPGTRLTVT.